This T cell receptor (beta chain) is from a study of radiotherapy plus CTLA-4 blockade in lung cancer. Across the study: Overall, around 20% of patients showed an objective response, while about 31% attained disease control.

Focal radiation plus CTLA-4 blockade with ipilimumab was administered to patients who had chemo-refractory metastatic non-small-cell lung cancer. TCRdb's copy holds only in-frame clones and misses some; the assay was immunoSEQ multiplex PCR. Seen here are some 48,000 clones, about 88% observed once, and the top ten hold about a sixth. This clone has only a few counts. The antigen is unknown. Points from the study as a whole: Among blood TCR repertoires after radiotherapy plus ipilimumab, tumor-derived clones expanded.

Germline CDR1 is MGHDK and CDR2 is SYGVNS. CDR3 size: 17 residues. With 3 bases clipped from V and 5 bases from J, the junction kept 14 bases outside the gene matches. Source: peripheral blood, taken from a patient treated with radiotherapy plus ipilimumab. This chain links TRBV25-1 with TRBJ2-5; TRBD2 matches at 8 bases. The clonotype originates from a human donor with non-small cell lung cancer that progressed on radiotherapy plus ipilimumab. Some clones in this sample may be carry-over from other donors' samples. DNA for the CDR3: TGTGCCAGCAGTGAGAGAAGGGCGGGAGGCCACGGGGAGACCCAGTACTTC. Translating gives CASSERRAGGHGETQYF.